The T cell receptor beta chain described here comes from a study of cytomegalovirus exposure and HLA in healthy donors. Trimming left V 0 bases short and J 4 bases short, with 9 bases between. Germline V gene sequence: CDR1 MNHEY, CDR2 SVGAGI. The CDR3 sequence is 15 residues long. Data came from immunoSEQ multiplex PCR; TCRdb stores just in-frame clones and leaves some out. This sample has approximately 130,000 clones, with about 85% found just once. The chain links TRBV6-5 to TRBJ1-4; possible D gene TRBD1, 5 bases. The sequenced material came from PBMCs. This TCR derives from a woman between 25 and 40 years old in good health and CMV-seronegative. The CDR3 sequence is CASSYSGGSNEKLFF. The DNA for the CDR3 is TGTGCCAGCAGTTACTCCGGGGGTAGTAATGAAAAACTGTTTTTT.